Presented here are 18 T cell receptor beta chains from one specimen sequenced in a study of Graves' ophthalmopathy and Graves' hyperthyroidism. The authors amplified TCR beta CDR3 regions, and they did so from RNA transcripts for repertoire sequencing. Following a first-round RT-PCR that used HTBI primers, a second-round multiplex PCR was carried out. TCRdb recomputed calls from the multiplex PCR reads with MiXCR, one row per CDR3 protein. Among roughly 300,000 distinct CDR3 sequences listed, 15% to 20% were seen once. Material for sequencing was peripheral blood. Every receptor here comes from an adult man with Graves' ophthalmopathy.

This clonotype was found many times. J is TRBJ2-7 and V is TRBV7-6; 7 positions match TRBD1. The J segment lost 2 bases and the V segment lost 0 bases, leaving 4 bases of the junction unmatched. The CDR3 extends over 15 amino acids. Germline loops: CDR1 SGHVS, CDR2 FNYEAQ. CDR3 region: CASSLAGTVAYEQYF. CDR3 nucleotides: TGTGCCAGCAGCTTAGCAGGGACAGTCGCCTACGAGCAGTACTTC.

This clonotype was detected many times. The rearrangement joins TRBV7-2 to TRBJ2-7, with D possibly called TRBD1 or TRBD2 (5 bases each). This CDR3 region has 16 residues. Trimming removed 6 bases at V and 0 bases at J, with 18 bases between. CDR1 and CDR2 (germline): SGHTA, FQGNSA. In DNA, the CDR3 is TGTGCCAGCAGGGCCGGGGCGCCTATATACTCCTACGAGCAGTACTTC. It specifies CASRAGAPIYSYEQYF.

This clonotype appeared many times. This chain uses TRBV2 with TRBJ2-7; 9 bases align to TRBD1. Germline CDR1 is SNHLY and CDR2 is FYNNEI. The J segment lost 3 bases and the V segment lost 7 bases, leaving 7 bases of the junction unmatched. The CDR3 extends over 14 amino acids. CDR3 coding DNA: TGTGCCAGCAACGGACAGGGGCGCGACTACGAGCAGTACTTC. Amino acids: CASNGQGRDYEQYF.

This chain joins TRBV6-1 and TRBJ1-1; no definite D call. Trimming removed 1 base at V and 7 bases at J, with 10 bases between. From germline, CDR1 is MNHNS and CDR2 SASEGT. The CDR3 has 13 amino acids. The CDR3 reads CASSEGGNLEAFF. CDR3 DNA: TGTGCCAGCAGTGAAGGTGGCAACCTTGAAGCTTTCTTT.

This clonotype has a count of ten or more. CDR3 protein: CAWSVRVGGDTEAFF. CDR3 nucleotide sequence: TGTGCCTGGAGTGTGAGGGTGGGGGGCGACACTGAAGCTTTCTTT. V and J are TRBV30 and TRBJ1-1, with a weak D call TRBD1 (6 bases). Germline CDR1 reads GTSNPN; CDR2 reads SVGIG (reference sequence). Trimming left V 0 bases short and J 3 bases short, with 14 bases between. This CDR3 is 15 amino acids long. The entire variable domain, with the rest obtained from reference TRBV30 and TRBJ1-1, is as follows: SQTIHQWPATLVQPVGSPLSLECTVEGTSNPNLYWYRQAAGRGLQLLFYSVGIGQISSEVPQNLSASRPQDRQFILSSKKLLLSDSGFYLCAWSVRVGGDTEAFFGQGTRLTVV.

This clonotype appeared many times. This chain joins TRBV20-1 and TRBJ2-4; TRBD1 might be the D (6 bases). V dropped 3 bases and J dropped 11 bases, with 23 bases sitting between them. The CDR3 sequence is 15 residues long. Looked up from germline, CDR1 is DFQATT and CDR2 is SNEGSKA (reference sequence). The CDR3 region has the DNA TGCAGTGCTAGGGCCACGGACAGTCAGGTTCCTTTTCAGTACTTC. It yields the protein CSARATDSQVPFQYF.

This clonotype was counted at least ten times. This chain connects TRBV24-1 to TRBJ1-2, with 12 positions matching TRBD1. The CDR3 runs to 15 residues. The J segment lost 5 bases and the V segment lost 3 bases, leaving 3 bases of the junction unmatched. The V gene's germline CDR1 is KGHDR and CDR2 SFDVKD. This chain's CDR3 is CATSDPGQGAYGYTF. The CDR3, as DNA: TGTGCCACCAGTGATCCGGGACAGGGGGCATATGGCTACACCTTC.

This clonotype was detected many times. The chain joins TRBV6-5 to TRBJ2-6; D is perhaps TRBD1 (6 bases). Germline V gene sequence: CDR1 MNHEY, CDR2 SVGAGI. V was trimmed by 6 bases and J by 2 bases, leaving 11 bases between them. This CDR3 is 15 amino acids long. The CDR3 DNA reads as TGTGCCAGCAGACTCGCAGGGGCTGGGGCCAACGTCCTGACTTTC. This translates into CASRLAGAGANVLTF.

The table lists this clonotype with many counts. The rearrangement links TRBV7-2 to TRBJ2-7, with D perhaps matching TRBD1 (5 bases). V gave up 3 bases and J gave up 0 bases, with 9 bases separating them. This CDR3 has 14 residues. Per the germline V gene, CDR1 is SGHTA and CDR2 is FQGNSA. Written as DNA, the CDR3 is TGTGCCAGCAGCTTGGGGCGGATCTCCTACGAGCAGTACTTC. It codes for CASSLGRISYEQYF.

Many counts were recorded for this clonotype. V and J are TRBV7-3 and TRBJ1-1; 7 positions agree with TRBD1. Germline assignment: CDR1 SGHTA and CDR2 FQGTGA. The V segment lost 0 bases and the J segment 0 bases; nucleotides outside the gene matches: 10. The length of the CDR3 is 18 residues. CDR3 bases: TGTGCCAGCAGCTTAACTGTAGGGGGCATGGGGCTGAACACTGAAGCTTTCTTT. The encoded protein is CASSLTVGGMGLNTEAFF.

In its sample, this clonotype was seen many times. V gene TRBV6-2 or TRBV6-3 combines with J gene TRBJ2-5; the D gene is possibly TRBD1 (5 bases). Germline CDR1 reads MNHEY; CDR2 reads SVGEGT. The CDR3 contains 15 residues. Trimming shortened V by 4 bases and J by 1 base, and 13 bases separated the two germline ends. CDR3 amino acids: CASSLPFDSQETQYF. In DNA, the CDR3 is TGTGCCAGCAGTTTGCCCTTTGACAGCCAAGAGACCCAGTACTTC.

This clonotype was found once. V usage is TRBV6-1 and J usage is TRBJ1-2, with D possibly TRBD1 on 6 matching bases. The length of the CDR3 is 15 residues. V was shortened by 5 bases and J by 4 bases, with 17 bases between the two germline ends. CDR1 and CDR2 (germline): MNHNS, SASEGT. CDR3 sequence (DNA): TGTGCCAGCAGTCTCCTCTCAGGACAGTCCTATGGCTACACCTTC. The encoded protein is CASSLLSGQSYGYTF.

V and J are TRBV10-3 and TRBJ1-2; 8 nucleotides agree with TRBD1. Germline V gene lookup returns CDR1 ENHRY and CDR2 SYGVKD. Trimming cost V 2 bases and J 13 bases; bases outside gene matches: 6. The CDR3 is 12 amino acids. DNA for the CDR3: TGTGCCATCAGTGAGGCGGACAGGGTTCGCACCTTC. Amino acid sequence: CAISEADRVRTF.

There are many counts of this clonotype. The gene calls are TRBV28 and TRBJ1-3; D is unclear. The germline V gene has CDR1 MDHEN and CDR2 SYDVKM. The CDR3 is made up of 15 amino acids. Trimming removed 5 bases at V and 4 bases at J, with 15 bases between. DNA of the CDR3: TGTGCCAGCAGTCTCCGACTCTACACGGGAAACACCATATATTTT. Translated: CASSLRLYTGNTIYF. The entire variable domain, with the rest obtained from reference TRBV28 and TRBJ1-3, is as follows: DVKVTQSSRYLVKRTGEKVFLECVQDMDHENMFWYRQDPGLGLRLIYFSYDVKMKEKGDIPEGYSVSREKKERFSLILESASTNQTSMYLCASSLRLYTGNTIYFGEGSWLTVV.

V is TRBV7-8 and J is TRBJ1-1; D unresolved. With 5 bases removed from V and 1 base from J, the gap between germline ends came to 11 bases. CDR3 length: 14 residues. Germline values: CDR1 SGHVS, CDR2 FQNEAQ. For the CDR3, the DNA is TGTGCCAGCAGCCGGCGGGTGGGGAACACTGAAGCTTTCTTT. Protein sequence: CASSRRVGNTEAFF. Complete variable domain (other parts from reference TRBV7-8 and TRBJ1-1): GAGVSQSPRYKVAKRGQDVALRCDPISGHVSLFWYQQALGQGPEFLTYFQNEAQLDKSGLPSDRFFAERPEGSVSTLKIQRTQQEDSAVYLCASSRRVGNTEAFFGQGTRLTVV.

This CDR3 is CASSYRSQGNSPLHF. The CDR3 DNA follows: TGTGCCAGCAGTTACCGTAGCCAGGGCAATTCACCCCTCCACTTT. V is TRBV6-5 and J is TRBJ1-6; possibly TRBD1 for D (5 bases). This CDR3 contains 15 residues. With 2 bases removed from V and 7 bases from J, the gap between germline ends came to 12 bases. Germline V CDR1 and CDR2: MNHEY, SVGAGI.

This clonotype was detected a few times. The CDR3 here is CASSQDFTSGNGELFF. CDR3 DNA sequence: TGTGCCAGCAGCCAAGATTTTACTAGCGGGAACGGGGAGCTGTTTTTT. The chain links TRBV3-1 to TRBJ2-2; 10 positions agree with TRBD2. CDR1 LGHDT and CDR2 YNNKEL come from the germline V gene (reference sequence). V dropped 0 bases and J dropped 7; count of bases not matched to a gene: 5. The CDR3 spans 16 residues.

In this sample, this clonotype turned up many times. The chain uses TRBV12-3 or TRBV12-4 and TRBJ1-2; 8 bases match TRBD1. This CDR3 comprises 15 residues. With 5 bases clipped from V and 8 bases from J, the junction kept 13 bases outside the gene matches. The CDR3 region is CASSHTDRAVRGYTF. The DNA for the CDR3 is TGTGCCAGCAGTCACACGGACAGGGCGGTAAGAGGCTACACCTTC.